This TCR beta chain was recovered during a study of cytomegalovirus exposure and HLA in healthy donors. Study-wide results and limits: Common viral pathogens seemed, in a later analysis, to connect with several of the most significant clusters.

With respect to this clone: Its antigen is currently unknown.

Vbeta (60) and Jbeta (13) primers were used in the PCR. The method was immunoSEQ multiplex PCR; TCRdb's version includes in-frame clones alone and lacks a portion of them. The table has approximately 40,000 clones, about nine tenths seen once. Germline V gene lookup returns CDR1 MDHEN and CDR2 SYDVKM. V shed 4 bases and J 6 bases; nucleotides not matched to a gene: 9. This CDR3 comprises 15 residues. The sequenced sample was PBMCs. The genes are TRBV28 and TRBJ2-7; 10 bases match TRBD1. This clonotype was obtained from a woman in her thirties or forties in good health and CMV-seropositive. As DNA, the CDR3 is TGTGCCAGCAGTTCAACCGGGACAGGGGTCCGCGAGCAGTACTTC. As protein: CASSSTGTGVREQYF.